What follows are 21 T cell receptor beta chains derived from one specimen sequenced in a study of Tregs in tolerant kidney transplant recipients. TCRdb's table, derived via immunoSEQ multiplex PCR, lists solely in-frame clones and lacks some. Of tens of thousands of clones listed, about 88% are singletons. This specimen was CD4+ T cells from blood, taken before the transplant. The receptor source for this set is a human donor who received a combined kidney and bone marrow transplant.

The CDR3 nucleotides are TGCGCCAGCAGCGCGAGCTACGAGCAGTACTTC. This sequence encodes CASSASYEQYF. The V call is TRBV5-1, the J call TRBJ2-7; D is uncertain. Germline CDR1 SGHRS, CDR2 YFSETQ. This CDR3 spans 11 amino acids. V was cut by 4 bases and J by 3 bases, with 5 bases left in between. The whole variable domain, filled in from reference TRBV5-1 and TRBJ2-7, reads KAGVTQTPRYLIKTRGQQVTLSCSPISGHRSVSWYQQTPGQGLQFLFEYFSETQRNKGNFPGRFSGRQFSNSRSEMNVSTLELGDSALYLCASSASYEQYFGPGTRLTVT.

The J gene is TRBJ1-1, the V gene TRBV15; no definite D call. V lost 0 bases and J lost 1, with 9 bases in between. Germline loops: CDR1 LNHNV, CDR2 YYDKDF (reference sequence). CDR3 length: 15 residues. The DNA of the CDR3 is TGTGCCACCAGCAGAGATGGGGAGGGGAACACTGAAGCTTTCTTT. Protein product: CATSRDGEGNTEAFF.

The V and J genes are TRBV9 and TRBJ2-1, with 11 nucleotides matching TRBD2. Germline V gives CDR1 SGDLS, CDR2 YYNGEE. CDR3 size: 17 residues. The junction had 6 bases not matched to a gene; V was cut back by 1 base and J by 3 bases. The CDR3 DNA reads TGTGCCAGCAGCGTACTGGCTGGGACTAGCGGCTACAATGAGCAGTTCTTC. Residues: CASSVLAGTSGYNEQFF.

The chain links TRBV5-1 to TRBJ1-1; perhaps TRBD1 as D (5 bases). The germline gives CDR1 SGHRS, CDR2 YFSETQ. The CDR3 totals 15 residues. Trimming removed 9 bases from V and 6 bases from J, with 24 bases in between. CDR3 protein: CAKLLYSTGGAEAFF. The CDR3 coding sequence is TGCGCCAAACTCCTCTACTCTACGGGGGGTGCTGAAGCTTTCTTT.

The rearrangement links TRBV6-5 to TRBJ1-5, with TRBD1 matching over 9 bases. This CDR3 comprises 13 residues. With 5 bases clipped from V and 8 bases from J, the junction kept 4 bases outside the gene matches. Per the germline V gene, CDR1 is MNHEY and CDR2 is SVGAGI. The CDR3 sequence: CASSRQGVEPQHF. The CDR3 nucleotides read TGTGCCAGCAGTCGACAGGGGGTTGAGCCCCAGCATTTT.

The chain is built from TRBV19 and TRBJ2-1; 7 bases align to TRBD1. Germline trimming cut 6 bases from V and 7 bases from J; bases unmatched to any gene: 3. This CDR3 is 12 amino acids long. Germline CDR1 is LNHDA and CDR2 is SQIVND (reference sequence). This CDR3 reads CASSEQGNEQFF. The CDR3 DNA follows: TGTGCCAGTAGCGAACAGGGGAATGAGCAGTTCTTC.

The chain has TRBV6-1 and TRBJ1-5, with a weak D call TRBD1 (6 bases). This CDR3 has 17 residues. The germline V and J ends were trimmed by 0 bases and 2 bases, with 14 bases remaining between them. From germline, CDR1 is MNHNS and CDR2 SASEGT. As DNA, the CDR3 is TGTGCCAGCAGTGAAGCCCCAGGGGTTTTCGGCAATCAGCCCCAGCATTTT. Protein: CASSEAPGVFGNQPQHF.

The chain joins TRBV7-8 to TRBJ1-2; 8 nucleotides match TRBD1. The CDR3 is made up of 17 amino acids. Germline V gene sequence: CDR1 SGHVS, CDR2 FQNEAQ. The V segment lost 5 bases and the J segment 1 base; nucleotides outside the gene matches: 12. CDR3 loop: CASSPDRTGLLNYGYTF. Written as DNA, the CDR3 is TGTGCCAGCAGCCCTGATCGGACAGGGTTACTTAACTATGGCTACACCTTC.

The chain couples TRBV6-5 to TRBJ2-5; TRBD1 matches 9 bases. The CDR3 sequence is 14 residues long. V was clipped by 6 bases and J by 5 bases; unmatched bases: 7. Per the germline V gene, CDR1 is MNHEY and CDR2 is SVGAGI. CDR3 sequence (DNA): TGTGCCAGCAGGTTACAGGGGGCGGGGGAGACCCAGTACTTC. Its protein product is CASRLQGAGETQYF.

The V call is TRBV19, the J call TRBJ2-2; 8 bases map to TRBD1. The CDR3 sequence is 14 residues long. The germline CDR1 and CDR2 sequences are LNHDA and SQIVND (reference sequence). J was trimmed by 3 bases and V by 6 bases; bases with no gene match: 3. CDR3 sequence (DNA): TGTGCCAGTAGCGGACAGGGCTACACCGGGGAGCTGTTTTTT. Residues: CASSGQGYTGELFF.

This rearrangement joins TRBV7-3 to TRBJ2-1; 7 nucleotides align to TRBD2. CDR3 length: 15 amino acids. CDR1 is SGHTA and CDR2 is FQGTGA in the germline V gene. Trimming at V came to 1 base and at J to 2 bases, leaving 2 bases not matched to a gene. The CDR3 loop is CASSLKRDTYNEQFF. In nucleotides, the CDR3 is TGTGCCAGCAGCTTAAAGCGGGATACCTACAATGAGCAGTTCTTC.

This chain uses TRBV19 with TRBJ2-1, with 9 bases lining up with TRBD1. The germline CDR1 and CDR2 sequences are LNHDA and SQIVND (reference sequence). V shed 3 bases and J 2 bases; nucleotides not matched to a gene: 8. The CDR3 totals 17 residues. CDR3 nucleotides: TGTGCCAGTAGTATGATTGGGACAGGGATAACCTACAATGAGCAGTTCTTC. Amino acids: CASSMIGTGITYNEQFF.

This sequence joins TRBV6-1 and TRBJ2-7; D is perhaps TRBD1 (6 bases). V lost 1 base and J lost 2, with 12 bases in between. Germline V gene sequence: CDR1 MNHNS, CDR2 SASEGT. There are 15 residues in the CDR3. CDR3 sequence (DNA): TGTGCCAGCAGTGAAGGACAGGCGGCAACCTACGAGCAGTACTTC. This sequence encodes CASSEGQAATYEQYF.

The genes are TRBV19 and TRBJ1-5, with D possibly being TRBD1 (6 bases). The CDR3 totals 16 residues. CDR1 is LNHDA and CDR2 is SQIVND in the germline V gene (reference sequence). V was cut by 6 bases and J by 2 bases, with 17 bases left in between. Here the CDR3 DNA reads TGTGCCAGTAGGATGGGGGGGGCAATGGGCAATCAGCCCCAGCATTTT. Translating gives CASRMGGAMGNQPQHF.

The chain carries TRBV11-3 and TRBJ1-5; 7 positions match TRBD1. The length of the CDR3 is 17 residues. CDR1 and CDR2 from the germline V gene are SGHNT and YENEEA. J lost 2 bases, V lost 2 bases, and 9 bases had no gene match. CDR3 in amino acids: CASSLREGARGNQPQHF. Written as DNA, the CDR3 is TGTGCCAGCAGCTTACGGGAGGGGGCGCGGGGCAATCAGCCCCAGCATTTT.

The gene calls are TRBV4-2 and TRBJ1-4, with 12 positions matching TRBD1. Trimming took 3 bases from V and 8 from J; bases not matched to a gene: 10. The CDR3 consists of 17 residues. Germline V lookup: CDR1 LGHNA, CDR2 YNFKEQ. The CDR3 nucleotides are TGTGCCAGCAGCCACCCAGGGACAGGGGGCCCGGGGGAAAAACTGTTTTTT. Its protein is CASSHPGTGGPGEKLFF.

The V gene is TRBV7-6, the J gene TRBJ2-2, with D perhaps matching TRBD2 (5 bases). V was cut by 1 base and J by 6 bases, with 9 bases left in between. The CDR3 is made up of 14 amino acids. Germline V gives CDR1 SGHVS, CDR2 FNYEAQ. The CDR3 here is CASSLVAGSGELFF. The DNA for the CDR3 is TGTGCCAGCAGCTTAGTGGCGGGCTCCGGGGAGCTGTTTTTT.

This clone was seen only a few times. The chain recombines TRBV6-6 with TRBJ2-7; no definite D call. This CDR3 is 13 amino acids long. V was clipped by 2 bases and J by 5 bases, with 10 bases between them. The germline CDR1 and CDR2 sequences are MNHNY and SVGAGI (reference sequence). CDR3: CASSYPGIDEQYF. Here the CDR3 DNA reads TGTGCCAGCAGTTACCCAGGTATCGACGAGCAGTACTTC.

The chain uses TRBV5-1 and TRBJ2-7, with 12 bases aligning to TRBD2. J was trimmed by 2 bases and V by 2 bases; bases with no gene match: 5. Germline CDR1 reads SGHRS; CDR2 reads YFSETQ. The CDR3 totals 16 residues. CDR3: CASSFSLAGGTYEQYF. The CDR3 coding sequence is TGCGCCAGCAGCTTCTCACTAGCGGGAGGTACCTACGAGCAGTACTTC.

In its sample, this clone was seen once. The chain is built from TRBV19 and TRBJ1-2; D possibly corresponds to TRBD1 (5 bases). V lost 5 bases to trimming and J lost 6 bases, with 13 bases between them. The CDR3 is made up of 13 amino acids. The V gene's germline CDR1 is LNHDA and CDR2 SQIVND (reference sequence). CDR3 amino acids: CASSPRGGDGYTF. The CDR3 DNA is TGTGCCAGTAGTCCGCGGGGGGGAGATGGCTACACCTTC.

The rearrangement links TRBV10-3 to TRBJ2-7; possibly TRBD1 for D (5 bases). The V and J ends lost 0 bases and 3 bases respectively, with 12 bases between them. Germline assignment: CDR1 ENHRY and CDR2 SYGVKD. The CDR3 has 15 residues. The CDR3 DNA follows: TGTGCCATCAGTGAGTCGCAGGGTCAAAACTACGAGCAGTACTTC. Its protein is CAISESQGQNYEQYF.